This T cell receptor beta chain is drawn from a study of blood T cell repertoires in COVID-19. Produced via immunoSEQ multiplex PCR; TCRdb's table is partial and in-frame only. The sample lists some 270,000 clones; around 90% were seen once. Germline V gene sequence: CDR1 SGHRS, CDR2 YFSETQ. V was shortened by 4 bases and J by 0 bases, with 10 bases between the two germline ends. The CDR3 covers 14 residues. The sequenced sample was peripheral blood. This chain joins TRBV5-1 and TRBJ1-1; D gene uncertain. The source of this sequence is a man aged 50 to 60 with acute or convalescent COVID-19. CDR3 nucleotides: TGCGCCAGCAGCGCCGACGGGATGAACACTGAAGCTTTCTTT. Protein sequence: CASSADGMNTEAFF.